The T cell receptor (beta chain) described here comes from a study of T-cell reconstitution after alpha-beta-depleted transplantation in children. The germline V gene has CDR1 LNHNV and CDR2 YYDKDF (reference sequence). CDR3 length: 14 residues. V lost 2 bases, J lost 3 bases, and 10 bases lay in between. This clonotype came up many times. Unique molecular identifiers featured in how the TCRbeta library was prepared. TCRdb reprocessed the PCR reads via MiXCR and lists one record per CDR3 protein. Among around 240,000 distinct CDR3 sequences listed, 9.7% were seen once. The chain combines TRBV15 with TRBJ1-2; TRBD1 is a possible D gene (5 bases). This receptor was taken from a human donor who donated a stem cell graft to a child with SCID. The input for sequencing was PBMCs from the stem cell graft donor, taken from the stem cell graft. The CDR3 coding sequence is TGTGCCACCAGCAGATTGTGGGGCGACTATGGCTACACCTTC. Its protein is CATSRLWGDYGYTF.